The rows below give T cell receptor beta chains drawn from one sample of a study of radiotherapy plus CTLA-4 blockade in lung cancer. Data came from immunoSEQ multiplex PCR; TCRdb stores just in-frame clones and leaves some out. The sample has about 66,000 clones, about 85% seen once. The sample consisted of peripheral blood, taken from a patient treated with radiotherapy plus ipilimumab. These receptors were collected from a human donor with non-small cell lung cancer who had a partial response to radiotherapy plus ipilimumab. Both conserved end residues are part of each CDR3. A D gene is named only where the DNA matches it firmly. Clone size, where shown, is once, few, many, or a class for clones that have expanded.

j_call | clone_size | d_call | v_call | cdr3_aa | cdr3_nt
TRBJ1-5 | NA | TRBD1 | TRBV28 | CASSGGTGRGQPQHF | TGTGCCAGCAGTGGGGGGACAGGACGGGGTCAGCCCCAGCATTTT
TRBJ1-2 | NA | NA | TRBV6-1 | CASSVIQDSPDGYTF | TGTGCCAGCAGTGTAATCCAGGACAGCCCTGATGGCTACACCTTC
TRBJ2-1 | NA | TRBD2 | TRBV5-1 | CASTGLAGAENEQFF | TGCGCCAGCACTGGACTAGCGGGAGCTGAAAATGAGCAGTTCTTC
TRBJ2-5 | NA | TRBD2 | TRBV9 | CASSPGWTSGRAETQYF | TGTGCCAGCAGCCCGGGATGGACTAGCGGGAGGGCGGAGACCCAGTACTTC
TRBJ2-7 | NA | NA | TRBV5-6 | CASSLGPQGRYEQYF | TGTGCCAGCAGCTTGGGACCCCAGGGAAGATACGAGCAGTACTTC
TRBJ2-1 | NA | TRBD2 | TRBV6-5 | CASSYFASGGYNEQFF | TGTGCCAGCAGTTACTTTGCTAGCGGGGGATACAATGAGCAGTTCTTC
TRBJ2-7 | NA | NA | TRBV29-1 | CSVGPSSGHVSEQYF | TGCAGCGTGGGGCCCTCATCGGGACACGTCTCCGAGCAGTACTTC
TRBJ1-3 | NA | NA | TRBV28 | CASSLYTVGYTIYF | TGTGCCAGCAGTTTGTACACTGTCGGGTACACCATATATTTT
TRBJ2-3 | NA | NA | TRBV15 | CATSRDTSTDTQYF | TGTGCCACCAGCAGAGATACTAGCACAGATACGCAGTATTTT
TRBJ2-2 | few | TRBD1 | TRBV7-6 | CASSPRPGGSGELFF | TGTGCCAGCAGCCCTCGGCCAGGGGGCTCCGGGGAGCTGTTTTTT
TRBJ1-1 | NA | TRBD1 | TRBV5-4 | CASSQKTGTNTEAFF | TGTGCCAGCAGCCAAAAGACAGGGACGAACACTGAAGCTTTCTTT
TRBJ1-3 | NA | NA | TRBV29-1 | CSVEVRGGNTIYF | TGCAGCGTTGAGGTCCGGGGTGGGAACACCATATATTTT
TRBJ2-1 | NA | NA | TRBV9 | CASSVGTERNEQFF | TGTGCCAGCAGCGTAGGGACAGAGAGGAATGAGCAGTTCTTC
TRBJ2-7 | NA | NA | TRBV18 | CASSPDRYEQYF | TGTGCCAGCTCACCCGACAGATACGAGCAGTACTTC
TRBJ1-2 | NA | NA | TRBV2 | CASTTWEDLGGYTF | TGTGCCAGCACCACCTGGGAGGATCTAGGCGGCTACACCTTC
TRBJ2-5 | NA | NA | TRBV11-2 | CASSLAKTSFQETQYF | TGTGCCAGCAGCTTAGCCAAAACTAGTTTCCAAGAGACCCAGTACTTC
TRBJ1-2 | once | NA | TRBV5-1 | CASSLGGARHYGYTF | TGCGCCAGCAGCTTGGGGGGCGCCCGTCACTATGGCTACACCTTC